The 3 T cell receptor beta chains given below trace back to one sample, sequenced in a study of persistence of HIV-infected CD4 T cells. These receptors have no known antigen. This was the immunoSEQ version 4 assay in survey mode. The protocol was immunoSEQ multiplex PCR, while the TCRdb copy is restricted to in-frame clones and leaves out a portion. The data hold some 58,000 clones, with 65% to 75% observed a single time. Overlapping HIV-1 Gag 15-mer peptides at approximately 1 ug per peptide per mL were used. CD40L-negative CD69-negative CD45RO-high memory CD4+ T cells were sorted as populations depleted of antigen-responding cells. Sample: CD4+ T cells sorted from PBMCs after approximately 19-hour stimulation, taken from a patient who received antiretroviral therapy. The receptor source for this set is an adult man with HIV who was CMV-seropositive.

This clone was picked up one time. The chain employs TRBV6-6 and TRBJ1-2; possibly TRBD1 for D (5 bases). V was clipped by 5 bases and J by 8 bases, with 15 bases between them. Germline V gives CDR1 MNHNY, CDR2 SVGAGI (reference sequence). This CDR3 region has 13 residues. The CDR3 sequence is CASSPGATRGYTF. The CDR3 DNA reads TGTGCCAGCAGTCCCGGGGCTACGCGGGGCTACACCTTC.

This clone was found once. In nucleotides, the CDR3 is TGTGCCAGCAGTCCAGGTTCCTATGGCTACACCTTC. As protein: CASSPGSYGYTF. The rearrangement joins TRBV6-6 to TRBJ1-2; D unclear. CDR3 length: 12 residues. V was shortened by 5 bases and J by 4 bases, with 8 bases between the two germline ends. Germline-derived CDR1 and CDR2 are MNHNY and SVGAGI (reference sequence).

This clone was observed once. The chain is built from TRBV10-3 and TRBJ1-2; D remains unclear. V was clipped by 2 bases and J by 6 bases, with 13 bases between them. CDR3 length: 14 amino acids. Germline CDR1 reads ENHRY; CDR2 reads SYGVKD. In nucleotides, the CDR3 is TGTGCCATCAGTGAGGGACCCGTTCGGGATGGCTACACCTTC. Residues: CAISEGPVRDGYTF.